This T cell receptor beta chain was sequenced during a study of blood T cells in healthy people across ages. About this clonotype itself: Its specificity is unknown.

Germline V lookup: CDR1 MGHRA, CDR2 YSYEKL. The CDR3 is 14 amino acids. Trimming shortened V by 1 base and J by 6 bases, and 12 bases separated the two germline ends. A second roughly 6 to 11 cycle PCR used barcoded and J-beta primers. TCRdb ran MiXCR on the 5' RACE reads and lists one entry per CDR3 protein. The data hold 1.8 million or so distinct CDR3 sequences, with about two fifths observed a single time. Study-wide points: With age, beta diversity per million T cells declined roughly linearly, significantly by 40.

Caucasian, healthy and from Russia, the donors were aged between roughly 6 and 95. The authors isolated at least 6.5 million PBMCs per sample. This chain connects TRBV4-1 to TRBJ1-1; D call uncertain. Material for sequencing was blood. The receptor comes from a human donor in good health. The CDR3 DNA sequence: TGCGCCAGCAGCCAAGGGGGAATTATCTCTGAAGCTTTCTTT. This translates into CASSQGGIISEAFF.